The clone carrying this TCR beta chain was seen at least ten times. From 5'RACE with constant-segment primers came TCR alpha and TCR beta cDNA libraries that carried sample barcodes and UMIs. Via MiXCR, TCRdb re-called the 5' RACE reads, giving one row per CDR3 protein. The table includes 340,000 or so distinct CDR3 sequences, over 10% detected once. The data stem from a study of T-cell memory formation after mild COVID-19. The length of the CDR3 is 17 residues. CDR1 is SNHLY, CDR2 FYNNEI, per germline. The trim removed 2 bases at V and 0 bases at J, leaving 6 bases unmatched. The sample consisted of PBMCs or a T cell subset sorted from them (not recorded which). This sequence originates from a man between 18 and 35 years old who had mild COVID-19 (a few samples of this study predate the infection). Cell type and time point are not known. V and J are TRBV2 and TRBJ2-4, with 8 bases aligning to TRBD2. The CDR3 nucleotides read TGTGCCAGCAGTGAATCGGGAGGGTCGGGAGCCAAAAACATTCAGTACTTC. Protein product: CASSESGGSGAKNIQYF.